Presented here are 21 T cell receptor beta chains from one specimen sequenced in a study of shared clonotypes between healthy human individuals. The data were produced by immunoSEQ multiplex PCR, yet TCRdb's version contains in-frame clones alone and is incomplete. The data show fewer than 2.5 million clones, 93% seen once. The sequencing input was naive CD4+ T cells from PBMCs. Subset meaning: CD45RA+ positively selected. The origin of the receptors is a man aged 18 to 29 in good health. Some clones in this sample may be carry-over from other donors' samples.

The V and J genes are TRBV28 and TRBJ2-5, with 8 bases fitting TRBD1. Germline V gene lookup returns CDR1 MDHEN and CDR2 SYDVKM. Losses at the gene ends were 5 bases for V and 5 bases for J; bases not matched to a gene: 10. The CDR3 extends over 15 amino acids. The CDR3 sequence: CASSLTDRGSETQYF. For the CDR3, the DNA is TGTGCCAGCAGTCTCACCGACAGGGGATCGGAGACCCAGTACTTC.

This sequence joins TRBV10-3 and TRBJ1-2; 7 bases match TRBD1. The junction had 5 bases not matched to a gene; V was cut back by 6 bases and J by 4 bases. The CDR3 is 13 residues long. CDR1 is ENHRY and CDR2 is SYGVKD in the germline V gene. The CDR3 region has the DNA TGTGCCATCAGCCTGGGACAGCTCTATGGCTACACCTTC. Protein sequence: CAISLGQLYGYTF.

As to this clone: Other DNA sequences within the sample encode an identical CDR3. The chain uses TRBV6-1 and TRBJ2-7, with TRBD1 matching over 7 bases. Germline CDR1 reads MNHNS; CDR2 reads SASEGT. Trimming removed 4 bases from V and 0 bases from J; junction bases left unmatched: 3. The CDR3 has 14 residues. CDR3: CASSGGGSSYEQYF. In nucleotides, the CDR3 is TGTGCCAGCAGTGGAGGGGGCAGCTCCTACGAGCAGTACTTC.

The chain recombines TRBV28 with TRBJ2-7, with 7 bases fitting TRBD2. Losses at the gene ends were 5 bases for V and 3 bases for J; bases not matched to a gene: 10. The CDR3 is made up of 15 amino acids. The germline CDR1 and CDR2 sequences are MDHEN and SYDVKM. The CDR3, as DNA: TGTGCCAGCAGTCCCGCATCGACTAGCAGCTACGAGCAGTACTTC. Protein: CASSPASTSSYEQYF.

This sequence joins TRBV11-2 and TRBJ2-6; D ambiguous. From germline, CDR1 is SGHAT and CDR2 FQNNGV. The CDR3 length is 18 residues. V was shortened by 5 bases and J by 0 bases, with 17 bases between the two germline ends. As DNA, the CDR3 is TGTGCCAGCAGCCCTCATGAGACCGGCTTCTCTGGGGCCAACGTCCTGACTTTC. Amino acid sequence: CASSPHETGFSGANVLTF. Variable domain in full (rest from reference TRBV11-2 and TRBJ2-6): EAGVAQSPRYKIIEKRQSVAFWCNPISGHATLYWYQQILGQGPKLLIQFQNNGVVDDSQLPKDRFSAERLKGVDSTLKIQPAKLEDSAVYLCASSPHETGFSGANVLTFGAGSRLTVL.

DNA for the CDR3: TGTGCCAGCTCACAAAGCCAGGCGGGGACTAATCAGCCCCAGCATTTT. Its protein product is CASSQSQAGTNQPQHF. J is TRBJ1-5 and V is TRBV18, with D possibly TRBD1 on 5 matching bases. The CDR3 spans 16 residues. The V end was cut by 4 bases, the J end by 4 bases, with 17 bases between. Germline V gene lookup returns CDR1 KGHSH and CDR2 LQKENI.

Details on this clone: Other DNA sequences of this sample code for an identical CDR3. The chain couples TRBV7-9 to TRBJ2-1; D gene unclear. V lost 2 bases and J 0 bases, leaving 11 bases between the germline ends. Germline CDR1 reads SEHNR; CDR2 reads FQNEAQ (reference sequence). CDR3 length: 16 amino acids. DNA for the CDR3: TGTGCCAGCAGCTTATCGGGCAGGAGCTCCTACAATGAGCAGTTCTTC. Its translation: CASSLSGRSSYNEQFF. Together with reference TRBV7-9 and TRBJ2-1, the CDR3 gives the full variable domain: DTGVSQNPRHKITKRGQNVTFRCDPISEHNRLYWYRQTLGQGPEFLTYFQNEAQLEKSRLLSDRFSAERPKGSFSTLEIQRTEQGDSAMYLCASSLSGRSSYNEQFFGPGTRLTVL.

V is TRBV27 and J is TRBJ2-1; D possibly uses TRBD1 or TRBD2 (5 bases each). The germline V and J ends were trimmed by 6 bases and 5 bases, with 17 bases remaining between them. The CDR3 has 15 residues. Per the germline V gene, CDR1 is MNHEY and CDR2 is SMNVEV (reference sequence). The CDR3 spells CASRSSEGRDNEQFF. As DNA, the CDR3 is TGTGCCAGCAGGAGTAGCGAGGGGCGGGACAATGAGCAGTTCTTC.

V gene TRBV5-1 combines with J gene TRBJ2-1; 11 bases line up with TRBD2. Germline CDR1 SGHRS, CDR2 YFSETQ. The CDR3 sequence is 15 residues long. With V trimmed by 4 bases and J by 6 bases, 6 bases remained unmatched. CDR3 in DNA: TGCGCCAGCAGCAGGGGACTAGCGGACCGCAATGAGCAGTTCTTC. As protein: CASSRGLADRNEQFF.

In its sample, this clone was seen a few times. V and J are TRBV7-2 and TRBJ1-1; D gene uncertain. CDR1 is SGHTA and CDR2 is FQGNSA in the germline V gene. The CDR3 is 13 residues long. The V end was cut by 5 bases, the J end by 7 bases, with 14 bases between. In nucleotides, the CDR3 is TGTGCCAGCAGCCTGACGGTCGTCGTTGAAGCTTTCTTT. Protein sequence: CASSLTVVVEAFF.

The chain combines TRBV6-5 with TRBJ2-2, with D perhaps matching TRBD2 (5 bases). Germline V gives CDR1 MNHEY, CDR2 SVGAGI. V lost 6 bases, J lost 6 bases, and 11 bases lay in between. The length of the CDR3 is 13 residues. CDR3 DNA: TGTGCCAGCAGGGTAGCGCAAGCCGGGGAGCTGTTTTTT. It encodes CASRVAQAGELFF.

The chain joins TRBV28 to TRBJ1-2; 7 nucleotides match TRBD1. This CDR3 comprises 13 residues. V lost 6 bases to trimming and J lost 3 bases; unmatched junction nucleotides: 4. Looked up from germline, CDR1 is MDHEN and CDR2 is SYDVKM. CDR3 amino acids: CASRPGQDYGYTF. The CDR3, as DNA: TGTGCCAGCAGGCCAGGACAGGACTATGGCTACACCTTC.

This clone was seen a handful of times. This chain's CDR3 is CASSLYSNQPQHF. CDR3 in DNA: TGTGCCAGCTCACTCTATAGCAATCAGCCCCAGCATTTT. The rearrangement links TRBV18 to TRBJ1-5; unclear D gene. The CDR3 loop spans 13 amino acids. The V end lost 4 bases, the J end lost 0 bases, and 4 bases lay between the germline ends. The germline CDR1 and CDR2 sequences are KGHSH and LQKENI.

The V and J genes are TRBV28 and TRBJ2-7, with no clear D. Trimming removed 5 bases at V and 0 bases at J, with 11 bases between. The V gene's germline CDR1 is MDHEN and CDR2 SYDVKM. The CDR3 totals 14 residues. The CDR3, as DNA: TGTGCCAGCAGTGAGGCCTCAATCTCCTACGAGCAGTACTTC. It encodes CASSEASISYEQYF.

This sequence joins TRBV30 and TRBJ1-6; D unclear. Germline V gene data show CDR1 as GTSNPN and CDR2 as SVGIG (reference sequence). This CDR3 is 14 amino acids long. Trimming removed 3 bases at V and 7 bases at J, with 13 bases between. The CDR3 DNA reads TGTGCCTGGAGCCTCGGAACCTCCAATTCACCCCTCCACTTT. As protein: CAWSLGTSNSPLHF.

This clone was counted between two and nine times. The chain joins TRBV18 to TRBJ1-1; TRBD1 might be the D (5 bases). Germline V gene data show CDR1 as KGHSH and CDR2 as LQKENI. This CDR3 region has 16 residues. Trimming removed 5 bases at V and 1 base at J, with 17 bases between. The CDR3 DNA is TGTGCCAGCTCATATATGGTGGCAGGGTGGAACACTGAAGCTTTCTTT. It translates to CASSYMVAGWNTEAFF.

J is TRBJ1-3 and V is TRBV28; TRBD1 matches 8 bases. Germline CDR1 and CDR2: MDHEN and SYDVKM. The CDR3 consists of 16 residues. The V segment lost 1 base and the J segment 0 bases; nucleotides outside the gene matches: 2. CDR3 amino acids: CASSLSGGDSGNTIYF. Here the CDR3 DNA reads TGTGCCAGCAGTTTATCAGGGGGCGACTCTGGAAACACCATATATTTT.

This clone was seen a single time. The chain uses TRBV29-1 and TRBJ1-4; 8 nucleotides match TRBD1. The V gene end was trimmed by 7 bases and the J gene end by 8 bases; junction bases not matched to a gene: 6. The CDR3 runs to 12 residues. From germline, CDR1 is SQVTM and CDR2 ANQGSEA. In DNA, the CDR3 is TGCAGCGCTGACAGGGGAGGCGAAAAACTGTTTTTT. This encodes CSADRGGEKLFF.

The V call is TRBV27, the J call TRBJ2-7, with 8 nucleotides matching TRBD1. The CDR3 contains 13 residues. Germline CDR1 and CDR2: MNHEY and SMNVEV (reference sequence). V shed 6 bases, J shed 5 bases, and the junction held 6 bases outside the gene matches. In nucleotides, the CDR3 is TGTGCCAGCAGAGGGACAGGAGCCCACGAGCAGTACTTC. This encodes CASRGTGAHEQYF.

The chain couples TRBV10-3 to TRBJ2-7; 8 bases agree with TRBD1. The length of the CDR3 is 12 residues. The germline CDR1 and CDR2 sequences are ENHRY and SYGVKD. V was pared by 3 bases and J by 12 bases, with 7 bases of the junction left unmatched. The chain's CDR3 is CAISEGTGRRYF. DNA of the CDR3: TGTGCCATCAGTGAAGGGACAGGTAGAAGGTACTTC.

Only a few counts were recorded for this clone. The gene calls are TRBV9 and TRBJ2-1; 11 bases fit TRBD1. Germline CDR1 SGDLS, CDR2 YYNGEE. Trimming took 3 bases from V and 9 from J; bases not matched to a gene: 2. The CDR3 contains 13 residues. The CDR3 here is CASSGTGGFEQFF. As DNA, the CDR3 is TGTGCCAGCAGCGGGACAGGGGGCTTTGAGCAGTTCTTC.